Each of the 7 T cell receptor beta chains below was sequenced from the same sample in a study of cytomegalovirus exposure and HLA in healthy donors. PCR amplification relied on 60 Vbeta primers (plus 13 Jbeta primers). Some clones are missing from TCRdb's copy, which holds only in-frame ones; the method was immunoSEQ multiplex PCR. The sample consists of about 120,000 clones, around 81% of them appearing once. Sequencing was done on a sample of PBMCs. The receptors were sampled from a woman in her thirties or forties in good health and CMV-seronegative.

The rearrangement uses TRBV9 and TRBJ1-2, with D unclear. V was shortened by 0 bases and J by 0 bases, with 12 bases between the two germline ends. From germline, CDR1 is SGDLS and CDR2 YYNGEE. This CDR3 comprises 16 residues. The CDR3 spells CASSVAADYANYGYTF. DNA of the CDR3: TGTGCCAGCAGCGTAGCGGCCGACTATGCTAACTATGGCTACACCTTC.

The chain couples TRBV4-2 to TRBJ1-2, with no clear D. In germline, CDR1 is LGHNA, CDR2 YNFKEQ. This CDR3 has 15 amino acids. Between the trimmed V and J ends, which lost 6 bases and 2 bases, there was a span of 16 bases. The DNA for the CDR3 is TGTGCCAGCAGTAGGAGTTACGGCTTGAACTATGGCTACACCTTC. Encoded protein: CASSRSYGLNYGYTF.

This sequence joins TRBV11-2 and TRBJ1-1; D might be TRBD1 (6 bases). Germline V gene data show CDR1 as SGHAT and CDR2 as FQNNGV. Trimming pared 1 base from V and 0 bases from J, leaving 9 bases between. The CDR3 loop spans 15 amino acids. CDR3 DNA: TGTGCCAGCAGCTTAGTCAGGGGTGTGAACACTGAAGCTTTCTTT. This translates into CASSLVRGVNTEAFF.

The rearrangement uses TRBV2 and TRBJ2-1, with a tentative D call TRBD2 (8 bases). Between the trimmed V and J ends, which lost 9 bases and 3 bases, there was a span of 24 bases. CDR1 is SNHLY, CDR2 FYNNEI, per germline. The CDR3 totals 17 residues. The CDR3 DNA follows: TGTGCCAGTCTGACAGGGCGAGCGGGAGTTTTCTACAATGAGCAGTTCTTC. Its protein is CASLTGRAGVFYNEQFF.

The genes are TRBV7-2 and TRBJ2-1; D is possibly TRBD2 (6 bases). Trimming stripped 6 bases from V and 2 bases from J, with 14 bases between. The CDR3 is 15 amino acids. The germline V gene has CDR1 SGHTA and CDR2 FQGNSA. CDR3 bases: TGTGCCAGCAGGGAGAGCGGGTATGCCTACAATGAGCAGTTCTTC. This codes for CASRESGYAYNEQFF.

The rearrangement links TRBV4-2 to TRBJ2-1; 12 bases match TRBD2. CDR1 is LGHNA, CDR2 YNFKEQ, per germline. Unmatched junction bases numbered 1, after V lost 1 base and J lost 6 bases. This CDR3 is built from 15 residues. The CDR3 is CASSQGLAGANEQFF. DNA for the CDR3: TGTGCCAGCAGCCAAGGACTAGCGGGAGCCAATGAGCAGTTCTTC.

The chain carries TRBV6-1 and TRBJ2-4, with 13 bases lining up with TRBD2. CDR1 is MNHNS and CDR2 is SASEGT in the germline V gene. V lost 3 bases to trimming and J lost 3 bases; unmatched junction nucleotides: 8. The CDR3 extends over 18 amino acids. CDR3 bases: TGTGCCAGCAGTGAGGGACTAGCGGGACTTTTCGGCAAAAACATTCAGTACTTC. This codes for CASSEGLAGLFGKNIQYF.